The table lists the clone carrying this TCR beta chain with many counts. Its specificity is not known. Germline CDR1 is MNHEY and CDR2 is SVGAGI. V shed 2 bases and J shed 1 base, with 13 bases lying between them. The CDR3 has 16 residues. Preparation of naive CD8 libraries involved about 19,000 to 1,100,000 sorted cells and 10%, 30% or 50% RNA. Naive CD8 T cells were FACS-sorted by CD8+CD4-CCR7+CD45RA+ markers. This entry belongs to a study of molecular identifiers for immune sequencing clone quantification. The study, taken as a whole, reports: Detection of one spiked Jurkat cell's TCR RNA reportedly worked in around 1 million naive cells.

Preparation methods for the bulk TCR libraries were those previously described, with listed TCR primers. One entry per CDR3 protein, called by TCRdb with MiXCR from the PCR reads. Seen here are some 580,000 distinct CDR3 sequences, about 25% observed once, and the top ten hold 0.78%. This chain uses TRBV6-5 with TRBJ2-3, with a tentative D call TRBD2 (5 bases). The receptor comes from a human donor in good health. Some libraries in this study had Jurkat cell RNA spiked in. The sample was naive CD8+ T cells from blood, with Jurkat cell RNA spiked in. Sample subset: FACS-sorted CD8+CD4-CCR7+CD45RA+ naive T cells. In DNA form, the CDR3 reads TGTGCCAGCAGTTACGACGAGACTATACGCACAGATACGCAGTATTTT. Encoded protein: CASSYDETIRTDTQYF.